This T cell receptor beta chain was profiled in a study of cytomegalovirus exposure and HLA in healthy donors. For the study at large: As released early, the data held around 80 million unique TCRs from HLA-typed donors.

PCR amplification relied on 60 Vbeta primers (plus 13 Jbeta primers). Only in-frame clones appear in the TCRdb table, and some are missing; sequencing was by immunoSEQ multiplex PCR. Of tens of thousands of clones in the sample, roughly nine tenths were seen once. From germline, CDR1 is MNHEY and CDR2 SVGAGI. CDR3 length: 14 residues. The V and J ends lost 0 bases and 8 bases respectively, with 13 bases between them. With respect to this clone: Its specificity is not known.

General study findings and limits: The authors confirmed in vitro that a few CMV-associated chains were specific for CMV antigens. Most of the TCR beta V segments (in an earlier analysis) were productive either about 87% or about 30% of the time.

The sequence was collected from a woman aged 25 to 39 in good health and CMV-seropositive. The sequenced material came from PBMCs. The J gene is TRBJ1-2, the V gene TRBV6-5; D perhaps matches TRBD1 (5 bases). The CDR3 bases are TGTGCCAGCAGTTACTCGCAGGGAGGAAGGGGCTACACCTTC. Translation gives CASSYSQGGRGYTF.